Listed below are T cell receptor beta chains from one sample, sequenced in a study of sequential checkpoint blockade in melanoma. Profiled with immunoSEQ multiplex PCR; TCRdb holds only in-frame clones, not every one. The sample records roughly 12,000 clones, almost 80% being singletons. The sample was CD8+ T cells sorted from blood (inferred from file names), taken from a patient given nivolumab and ipilimumab in sequence. The receptors here all came from a human donor with melanoma. Each CDR3 is given with its conserved first and last residue. Some rows mark clone size as missing; the rest say once, few, many or name a class of expanded clone.

j_call,v_call,clone_size,cdr3_aa
TRBJ2-5,TRBV15,NA,CATSHPGEPSAQYF
TRBJ2-2,TRBV6-4,NA,CASSEQGPTGELFF
TRBJ1-1,TRBV5-6,NA,CASIQTPGTEAFF
TRBJ1-4,TRBV7-6,few,CASSIRRGDRKPELFF
TRBJ2-2,TRBV7-9,NA,CASSPTENTGELFF
TRBJ1-2,TRBV7-9,NA,CASSFLGWDRPGRGFGYTF
TRBJ2-7,TRBV6-5,NA,CASSRQGLSYEQYF
TRBJ2-6,TRBV4-3,NA,CASSQDDSSGANVLTF
TRBJ2-1,TRBV7-6,NA,CASSLAGQGYEQFF
TRBJ1-5,TRBV19,once,CASSMTGGNQPQHF
TRBJ2-5,TRBV19,NA,CASRTTGGEETQYF
TRBJ1-5,TRBV28,NA,CASIQDLMGQGRQPQHF
TRBJ1-1,TRBV9,NA,CASSAGHHF
TRBJ2-7,TRBV11-2,NA,CASSLDGTAYEQYF
TRBJ2-2,TRBV7-8,NA,CASSARQGNTGELFF
TRBJ2-7,TRBV19,NA,CASSTTGGIYEQYF